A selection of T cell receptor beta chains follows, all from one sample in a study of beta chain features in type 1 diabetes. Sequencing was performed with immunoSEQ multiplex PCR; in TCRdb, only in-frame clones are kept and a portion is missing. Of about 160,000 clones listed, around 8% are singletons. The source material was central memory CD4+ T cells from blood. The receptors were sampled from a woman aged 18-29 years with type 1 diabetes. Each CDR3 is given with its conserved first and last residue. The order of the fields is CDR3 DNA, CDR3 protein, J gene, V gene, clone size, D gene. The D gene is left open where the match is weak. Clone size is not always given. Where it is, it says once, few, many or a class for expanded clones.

cdr3_nt: TGCGCCAGCAGCTTTGGACAGGGCGCCTATAATTCACCCCTCCACTTT
cdr3_aa: CASSFGQGAYNSPLHF
j_call: TRBJ1-6
v_call: TRBV5-1
clone_size: few
d_call: TRBD1

cdr3_nt: TGTGCCAGCTCACCCGGGACTAGCCCACAGGGTGAGCAGTTCTTC
cdr3_aa: CASSPGTSPQGEQFF
j_call: TRBJ2-1
v_call: TRBV18
clone_size: .
d_call: TRBD2

cdr3_nt: TGTGCCAGCAGCGTAGTTAGCGGGGGTCAGAATGAGCAGTTCTTC
cdr3_aa: CASSVVSGGQNEQFF
j_call: TRBJ2-1
v_call: TRBV9
clone_size: .
d_call: TRBD2

cdr3_nt: TGCGCCAGCAGCCGAATGCCGAGCGACAATGAGCAGTTCTTC
cdr3_aa: CASSRMPSDNEQFF
j_call: TRBJ2-1
v_call: TRBV5-1
clone_size: few
d_call: .

cdr3_nt: TGTGCTAGTGGTTCGCAACAGCGGGGGGGCACAATTGAGCAGTTCTTC
cdr3_aa: CASGSQQRGGTIEQFF
j_call: TRBJ2-1
v_call: TRBV12-5
clone_size: .
d_call: TRBD2

cdr3_nt: TGTGCCAGCAGCGTGTACCAAGAGACCCAGTACTTC
cdr3_aa: CASSVYQETQYF
j_call: TRBJ2-5
v_call: TRBV2
clone_size: .
d_call: .

cdr3_nt: TGTGCCAGCAGCGGGACGGGACAGGTAGTCTACGAGCAGTACTTC
cdr3_aa: CASSGTGQVVYEQYF
j_call: TRBJ2-7
v_call: TRBV5-6
clone_size: .
d_call: TRBD1

cdr3_nt: TGTGCCAGCAGCTTGCTCGCTAGCGGGAGGAGCAATGAGCAGTTCTTC
cdr3_aa: CASSLLASGRSNEQFF
j_call: TRBJ2-1
v_call: TRBV5-4
clone_size: .
d_call: TRBD2

cdr3_nt: TGTGCCAGCTCTCCTCTCTCTAGCACAGATACGCAGTATTTT
cdr3_aa: CASSPLSSTDTQYF
j_call: TRBJ2-3
v_call: TRBV18
clone_size: few
d_call: .

cdr3_nt: TGTGCCAGCAGTTTTGCAACAGGGTCGACTCAGCCCCAGCATTTT
cdr3_aa: CASSFATGSTQPQHF
j_call: TRBJ1-5
v_call: TRBV27
clone_size: .
d_call: .

cdr3_nt: TGTGCCAGCAGCTCCCTGGGGCTAGCGGGAGTAGTAGAGACCCAGTACTTC
cdr3_aa: CASSSLGLAGVVETQYF
j_call: TRBJ2-5
v_call: TRBV7-2
clone_size: .
d_call: TRBD2

cdr3_nt: TGCGCCAGCAGCTTGTGGCTAGCGGGAGCCCAAAACTACGAGCAGTACTTC
cdr3_aa: CASSLWLAGAQNYEQYF
j_call: TRBJ2-7
v_call: TRBV5-1
clone_size: .
d_call: TRBD2

cdr3_nt: TGTGCCATCAGTGGACAGGGACGGCGAGATACGCAGTATTTT
cdr3_aa: CAISGQGRRDTQYF
j_call: TRBJ2-3
v_call: TRBV10-3
clone_size: few
d_call: TRBD1

cdr3_nt: TGTGCCAGCAGCGCAGGGGTAGCCAAAAACATTCAGTACTTC
cdr3_aa: CASSAGVAKNIQYF
j_call: TRBJ2-4
v_call: TRBV9
clone_size: .
d_call: .

cdr3_nt: TGTGCCAGTAGTAAGGGACCTACTCGGGAGAATCAGCCCCAGCATTTT
cdr3_aa: CASSKGPTRENQPQHF
j_call: TRBJ1-5
v_call: TRBV19
clone_size: few
d_call: .

cdr3_nt: TGTGCCAGCAGCCAAGGCGGCGGCACAGATACGCAGTATTTT
cdr3_aa: CASSQGGGTDTQYF
j_call: TRBJ2-3
v_call: TRBV14
clone_size: few
d_call: .

cdr3_nt: TGTGCCAGCAGCTTGGAGGACCCGAGGCACACCTTC
cdr3_aa: CASSLEDPRHTF
j_call: TRBJ1-2
v_call: TRBV7-2
clone_size: many
d_call: .

cdr3_nt: TGTGCCAGCAGCTCTACAGAGCGGGCCTACGAGCAGTACTTC
cdr3_aa: CASSSTERAYEQYF
j_call: TRBJ2-7
v_call: TRBV7-2
clone_size: .
d_call: .

cdr3_nt: TGCGCCAGCAGCTTGGGGACAGAAGGGACCGGGGAGCTGTTTTTT
cdr3_aa: CASSLGTEGTGELFF
j_call: TRBJ2-2
v_call: TRBV5-1
clone_size: few
d_call: .

cdr3_nt: TGTGCCAGTAGTATGGGGGCGAACACTGAAGCTTTCTTT
cdr3_aa: CASSMGANTEAFF
j_call: TRBJ1-1
v_call: TRBV19
clone_size: few
d_call: .

cdr3_nt: TGTGCCAGCAGCACAACCGACAGGGGACGGGGCACAGATACGCAGTATTTT
cdr3_aa: CASSTTDRGRGTDTQYF
j_call: TRBJ2-3
v_call: TRBV11-1
clone_size: few
d_call: TRBD1

cdr3_nt: TGTGCCAGCAGCTTAAGAAGCGGGGGCTCCTCCTACGAGCAGTACTTC
cdr3_aa: CASSLRSGGSSYEQYF
j_call: TRBJ2-7
v_call: TRBV7-2
clone_size: .
d_call: TRBD2

cdr3_nt: TGTGCCAGCAGCTGGTCAGGGGGCGAGGGCGAGCAGTACTTC
cdr3_aa: CASSWSGGEGEQYF
j_call: TRBJ2-7
v_call: TRBV7-2
clone_size: few
d_call: TRBD1

cdr3_nt: TGTGCCAGCAGTTCCCCACTGTTAGCCAAAAACATTCAGTACTTC
cdr3_aa: CASSSPLLAKNIQYF
j_call: TRBJ2-4
v_call: TRBV28
clone_size: few
d_call: .

cdr3_nt: TGTGCCAGCAGCTTTCTTAGCACCACCGGGGAGCTGTTTTTT
cdr3_aa: CASSFLSTTGELFF
j_call: TRBJ2-2
v_call: TRBV5-4
clone_size: .
d_call: .

cdr3_nt: TGTGCCAGCTCACTGACTAGCGGGAGCCCCATAGCCTACGAGCAGTACTTC
cdr3_aa: CASSLTSGSPIAYEQYF
j_call: TRBJ2-7
v_call: TRBV18
clone_size: few
d_call: TRBD2

cdr3_nt: TGTGCCAGCAGCAACCGGGACAGGGTAGGTGAGCAGTTCTTC
cdr3_aa: CASSNRDRVGEQFF
j_call: TRBJ2-1
v_call: TRBV5-4
clone_size: few
d_call: TRBD1

cdr3_nt: TGTGCCAGCTCACCCCAGACAGGGTCGAACACTGAAGCTTTCTTT
cdr3_aa: CASSPQTGSNTEAFF
j_call: TRBJ1-1
v_call: TRBV18
clone_size: .
d_call: TRBD1

cdr3_nt: TGCGCCAGCAGCTTGATGGGGGCTCTCTCCTACGAGCAGTACTTC
cdr3_aa: CASSLMGALSYEQYF
j_call: TRBJ2-7
v_call: TRBV5-1
clone_size: .
d_call: .

cdr3_nt: TGTGCCAGCAGCCCTGCCCCGGGGGCCAAAAACATTCAGTACTTC
cdr3_aa: CASSPAPGAKNIQYF
j_call: TRBJ2-4
v_call: TRBV7-9
clone_size: few
d_call: .

cdr3_nt: TGTGCCAGCAGCTTAGCCAGGGGGCGCGGAACTAATGAAAAACTGTTTTTT
cdr3_aa: CASSLARGRGTNEKLFF
j_call: TRBJ1-4
v_call: TRBV11-2
clone_size: few
d_call: TRBD1

cdr3_nt: TGTGCCAGCCCTCCCAGGGATCGGTCCTACGAGCAGTACTTC
cdr3_aa: CASPPRDRSYEQYF
j_call: TRBJ2-7
v_call: TRBV21-1
clone_size: few
d_call: .

cdr3_nt: TGCAGTGCTAGGTCTCTATACGAGCAGTACTTC
cdr3_aa: CSARSLYEQYF
j_call: TRBJ2-7
v_call: TRBV20-1
clone_size: few
d_call: .

cdr3_nt: TGTGCCAGCACCCGTAGCGGGGGCGTGAGCAATGAGCAGTTCTTC
cdr3_aa: CASTRSGGVSNEQFF
j_call: TRBJ2-1
v_call: TRBV6-5
clone_size: .
d_call: TRBD2

cdr3_nt: TGTGCCAGCGGGAGGGAGACCCAGTACTTC
cdr3_aa: CASGRETQYF
j_call: TRBJ2-5
v_call: TRBV28
clone_size: few
d_call: .

cdr3_nt: TGTGCCTGGAGTCTAGCGGGGCGAGGGGAGCAGTACTTC
cdr3_aa: CAWSLAGRGEQYF
j_call: TRBJ2-7
v_call: TRBV30
clone_size: .
d_call: TRBD2

cdr3_nt: TGTGCCAGCAGTCAGGGACAGGACCGAATCTCCTATAATTCACCCCTCCACTTT
cdr3_aa: CASSQGQDRISYNSPLHF
j_call: TRBJ1-6
v_call: TRBV13
clone_size: few
d_call: TRBD1

cdr3_nt: TGTGCCAGCAGCCTCCCCGCGGGAGGAGGGGAGACCCAGTACTTC
cdr3_aa: CASSLPAGGGETQYF
j_call: TRBJ2-5
v_call: TRBV28
clone_size: .
d_call: TRBD2

cdr3_nt: TGTGCCAGCAGCTTGAGAGCGGGGGGCCACGGGGATACGCAGTATTTT
cdr3_aa: CASSLRAGGHGDTQYF
j_call: TRBJ2-3
v_call: TRBV5-4
clone_size: few
d_call: TRBD2

cdr3_nt: TGTGCCAGCAGCCGACAGGGGAATCTGAACACTGAAGCTTTCTTT
cdr3_aa: CASSRQGNLNTEAFF
j_call: TRBJ1-1
v_call: TRBV28
clone_size: few
d_call: TRBD1

cdr3_nt: TGTGCCAGCAGTGAGCAGGGAGGAAGTGGCTACACCTTC
cdr3_aa: CASSEQGGSGYTF
j_call: TRBJ1-2
v_call: TRBV6-5
clone_size: .
d_call: .

cdr3_nt: TGTGCCATCTTGGGACAGGGAAAATCCGGGGAGCTGTTTTTT
cdr3_aa: CAILGQGKSGELFF
j_call: TRBJ2-2
v_call: TRBV10-3
clone_size: .
d_call: TRBD1

cdr3_nt: TGTGCCAGCAGTTCCTACCTCTATAATTCACCCCTCCACTTT
cdr3_aa: CASSSYLYNSPLHF
j_call: TRBJ1-6
v_call: TRBV6-5
clone_size: .
d_call: .

cdr3_nt: TGTGCCAGCAGCTTAGGCGGACGAAGGACATCTCAGCCCCAGCATTTT
cdr3_aa: CASSLGGRRTSQPQHF
j_call: TRBJ1-5
v_call: TRBV11-2
clone_size: .
d_call: .

cdr3_nt: TGTGCCTGGAGTGTCGGGGGGGCGGGCGCCTATGGCTACACCTTC
cdr3_aa: CAWSVGGAGAYGYTF
j_call: TRBJ1-2
v_call: TRBV30
clone_size: .
d_call: .

cdr3_nt: TGTGCCAGCAGCTTAGCGGGAGGTTTAACCGGGGAGCTGTTTTTT
cdr3_aa: CASSLAGGLTGELFF
j_call: TRBJ2-2
v_call: TRBV7-2
clone_size: .
d_call: .

cdr3_nt: TGTGCCAGCAGCGGCAGGGGGCCTTACGGTGGCTACACCTTC
cdr3_aa: CASSGRGPYGGYTF
j_call: TRBJ1-2
v_call: TRBV7-2
clone_size: .
d_call: TRBD1

cdr3_nt: TGTGCCAGCAGCTTTAGACTAGCGGGGGGTAGTGAGCAGTTCTTC
cdr3_aa: CASSFRLAGGSEQFF
j_call: TRBJ2-1
v_call: TRBV5-4
clone_size: .
d_call: TRBD2

cdr3_nt: TGTGCCAGCAGAAACGGACAGCTATACAATGAGCAGTTCTTC
cdr3_aa: CASRNGQLYNEQFF
j_call: TRBJ2-1
v_call: TRBV7-2
clone_size: .
d_call: .

cdr3_nt: TGTGCCAGCCAAGACAGACCTATCTACGAGCAGTACTTC
cdr3_aa: CASQDRPIYEQYF
j_call: TRBJ2-7
v_call: TRBV7-2
clone_size: few
d_call: .

cdr3_nt: TGTGCCAGCAGCCAAGTGGGGACAGGCCTAGAGGCGCTGTTTTTT
cdr3_aa: CASSQVGTGLEALFF
j_call: TRBJ2-2
v_call: TRBV14
clone_size: .
d_call: TRBD1